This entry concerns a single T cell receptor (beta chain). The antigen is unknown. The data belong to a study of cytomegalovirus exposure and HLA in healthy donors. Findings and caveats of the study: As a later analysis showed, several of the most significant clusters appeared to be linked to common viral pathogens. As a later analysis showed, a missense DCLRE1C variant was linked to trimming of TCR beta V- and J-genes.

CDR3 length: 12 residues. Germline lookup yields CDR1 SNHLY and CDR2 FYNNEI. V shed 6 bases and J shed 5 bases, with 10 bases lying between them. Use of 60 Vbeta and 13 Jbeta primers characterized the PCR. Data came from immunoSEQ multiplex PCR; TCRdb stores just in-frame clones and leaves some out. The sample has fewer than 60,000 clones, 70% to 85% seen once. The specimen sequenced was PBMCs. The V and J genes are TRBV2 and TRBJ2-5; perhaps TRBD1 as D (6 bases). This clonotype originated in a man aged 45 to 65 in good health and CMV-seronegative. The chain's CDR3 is CASSLQGETQYF. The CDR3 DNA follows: TGTGCCAGCAGCCTGCAGGGGGAGACCCAGTACTTC.